The clone carrying this T cell receptor beta chain was counted once. This record comes from a study of shared clonotypes between healthy human individuals. The input for sorted-subset replicate PCRs was approximately 200 ng DNA, 30,000 or so T cell genomes. This table comes from immunoSEQ multiplex PCR, and its TCRdb copy is limited to in-frame clones, with some not included. This sample yields roughly 810,000 clones, of which roughly 96% are seen a single time; roughly 0.23% belongs to the top ten. The CDR3 consists of 17 residues. The germline V gene has CDR1 SGHAT and CDR2 FQNNGV. J lost 0 bases, V lost 6 bases, and 9 bases had no gene match. Terminally differentiated effector memory CD45RA+ cells were left out of the naive CD8 fraction, which was CD45RO-negative and positively selected for CCR7. The study drew its donors from healthy HIV-negative adults without recent acute infections or vaccinations. Adult Caucasians living in Nashville, Tennessee made up all of the donors.

The clonotype was recovered from a young man in good health. Material for sequencing was naive CD8+ T cells sorted from blood. The genes are TRBV11-2 and TRBJ2-1; 9 bases match TRBD2. This CDR3 is CASRSPGGRASYNEQFF. CDR3 bases: TGTGCCAGCAGGTCTCCAGGCGGGAGGGCCTCCTACAATGAGCAGTTCTTC.